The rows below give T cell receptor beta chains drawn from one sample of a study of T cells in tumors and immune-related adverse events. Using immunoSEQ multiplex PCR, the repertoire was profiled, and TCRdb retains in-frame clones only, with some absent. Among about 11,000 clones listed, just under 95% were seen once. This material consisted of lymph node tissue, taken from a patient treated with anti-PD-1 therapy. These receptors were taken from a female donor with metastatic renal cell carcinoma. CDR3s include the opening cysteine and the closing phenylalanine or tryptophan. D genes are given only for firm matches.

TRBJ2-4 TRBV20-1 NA TGCAGTGCTAGAGATCAAAACATTCAGTACTTC CSARDQNIQYF
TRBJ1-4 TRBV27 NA TGTGCCAGCAGTTTAAATCCAACAACTAATGAAAAACTGTTTTTT CASSLNPTTNEKLFF
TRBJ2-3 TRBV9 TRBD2 TGTGCCAGCAGCGCTGATTGGGGGAGGGTCACAGATACGCAGTATTTT CASSADWGRVTDTQYF
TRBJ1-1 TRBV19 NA TGTGCCAGTAGTATCCAGGTACCCTTCATGAACACTGAAGCTTTCTTT CASSIQVPFMNTEAFF
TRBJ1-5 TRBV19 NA TGTGCCAGTAGTATTTCGGCGTTGCGGGTGGGCAATCAGCCCCAGCATTTT CASSISALRVGNQPQHF
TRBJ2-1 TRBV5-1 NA TGCGCCAGCAGCTTGCGTATAGGGGAAGGTGAGCAGTTCTTC CASSLRIGEGEQFF
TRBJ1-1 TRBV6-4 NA TGTGCCAGCAGTGAGGGACCTGCCACTGAAGCTTTCTTT CASSEGPATEAFF
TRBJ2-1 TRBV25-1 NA TGTGCCAGCAGTGAATCGGCCGGTCTGCAACAGTTCTTC CASSESAGLQQFF
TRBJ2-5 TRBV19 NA TGTGCCAGTAGTCACCCGGGACACAAGATTGAGACCCAGTACTTC CASSHPGHKIETQYF
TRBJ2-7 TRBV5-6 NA TGTGCCAGCAGCTTGCCCGACAGGTTTTCCGAGCAGTACTTC CASSLPDRFSEQYF
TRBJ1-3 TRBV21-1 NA TGTGCCAGCACCATAGGGACCGCTACAAACTCTGGAAACACCATATATTTT CASTIGTATNSGNTIYF
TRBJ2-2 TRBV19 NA TGTGCCGGTGGTAGGGCGAACACCGGGGAGCTGTTTTTT CAGGRANTGELFF
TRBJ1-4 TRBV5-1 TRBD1 TGCGCCAGCAGCACCGGACAGGGGGGACCTCTGGAAAAACTGTTTTTT CASSTGQGGPLEKLFF
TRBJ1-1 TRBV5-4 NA TGTGCCAGCAGCCCCGGAGGGAGGGGCACTGAAGCTTTCTTT CASSPGGRGTEAFF
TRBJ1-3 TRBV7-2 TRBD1 TGTGCCAGCAGCCGCCCGACAGGGGGGCCTGGAAACACCATATATTTT CASSRPTGGPGNTIYF
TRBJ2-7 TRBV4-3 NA TGCGCCAGCAGCCAAGCTGGCAACTCCTACGAGCAGTACTTC CASSQAGNSYEQYF
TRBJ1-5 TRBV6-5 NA TGTGCCAGCATCTCAAGACAGGTGGGACAGCCCCAGCATTTT CASISRQVGQPQHF
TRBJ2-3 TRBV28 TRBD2 TGTGCCAGCAGTTTCCAGAGCGGGAGTAGTCGAGATACGCAGTATTTT CASSFQSGSSRDTQYF
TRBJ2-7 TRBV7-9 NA TGTGCCAGCAGCGGCGCTAGCCTTGGATCCTACGAGCAGTACTTC CASSGASLGSYEQYF
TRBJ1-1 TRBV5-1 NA TGCGCCAGCAGCTTAGGACAACAGAACACTGAAGCTTTCTTT CASSLGQQNTEAFF
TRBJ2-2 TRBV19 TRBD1 TGTGCCAGTAGTAAGGGCCGGGACAGAAACACCGGGGAGCTGTTTTTT CASSKGRDRNTGELFF
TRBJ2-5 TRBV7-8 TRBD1 TGTGCCAGCTACCGGGACAGCCGCCAAGAGACCCAGTACTTC CASYRDSRQETQYF
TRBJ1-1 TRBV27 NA TGTGCCAGCAGTTTTACCGGCGGAATTCGGGGGCGGAACCCCCCTGAAGCTTTCTTT CASSFTGGIRGRNPPEAFF
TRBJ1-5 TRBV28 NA TGTGCCAGCAGTTTATGGAGCAGTGACGGGTTAGGTCAGCCCCAGCATTTT CASSLWSSDGLGQPQHF
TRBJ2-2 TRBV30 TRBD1 TGTGCCTGGACCCGGGACAGGGGGCTTGGGATCGGGTCGGCTGAGGAGCTGTTTTTT CAWTRDRGLGIGSAEELFF
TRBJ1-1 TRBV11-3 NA TGTGCCAGCAGCGTTAGGTGGGTAATCGGGACTGAAGCTTTCTTT CASSVRWVIGTEAFF